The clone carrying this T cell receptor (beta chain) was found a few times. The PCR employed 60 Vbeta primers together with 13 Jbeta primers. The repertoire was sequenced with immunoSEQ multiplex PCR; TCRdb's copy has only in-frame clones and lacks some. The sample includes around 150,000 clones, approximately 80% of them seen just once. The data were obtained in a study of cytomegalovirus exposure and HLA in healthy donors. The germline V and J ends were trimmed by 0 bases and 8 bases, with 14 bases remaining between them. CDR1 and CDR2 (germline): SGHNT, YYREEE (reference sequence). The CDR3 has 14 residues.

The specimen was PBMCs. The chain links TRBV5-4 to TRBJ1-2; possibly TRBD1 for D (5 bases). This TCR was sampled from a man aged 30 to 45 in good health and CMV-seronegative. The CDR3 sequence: CASSLDSGVGGYTF. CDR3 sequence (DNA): TGTGCCAGCAGCTTGGATTCGGGGGTCGGAGGCTACACCTTC.